The 28 T cell receptor beta chains given below trace back to one sample, sequenced in a study of blood T cell repertoires in COVID-19. Sequencing was performed with immunoSEQ multiplex PCR; in TCRdb, only in-frame clones are kept and a portion is missing. The top ten clones hold roughly 0.97% of a sample with almost 400,000 clones, approximately 90% of them seen once. The sequenced material came from PBMCs or T cells enriched from blood (not recorded which). These receptors came from a woman under 40 with acute COVID-19.

The V gene is TRBV20-1, the J gene TRBJ1-2; D is ambiguous. Germline V gives CDR1 DFQATT, CDR2 SNEGSKA (reference sequence). The CDR3 loop spans 13 amino acids. The V end was cut by 3 bases, the J end by 2 bases, with 10 bases between. In DNA, the CDR3 is TGCAGTGCTAGTCTGGGAGCGAACTATGGCTACACCTTC. Translation: CSASLGANYGYTF.

The genes are TRBV19 and TRBJ1-4; D may be TRBD1 (5 bases). The CDR3 sequence is 17 residues long. In germline, CDR1 is LNHDA, CDR2 SQIVND (reference sequence). Trimming took 3 bases from V and 3 from J, leaving 17 bases between them. CDR3 DNA: TGTGCCAGTAGTATGGCAGGGCTCGGGAGCCCTAATGAAAAACTGTTTTTT. Translation: CASSMAGLGSPNEKLFF.

This chain connects TRBV5-1 to TRBJ1-6; 9 nucleotides match TRBD1. Trimming removed 0 bases from V and 10 bases from J; junction bases left unmatched: 11. From germline, CDR1 is SGHRS and CDR2 YFSETQ. The CDR3 has 17 amino acids. The CDR3 region has the DNA TGCGCCAGCAGCTTGGATCCTAATACAGGGGGCAGATCACCCCTCCACTTT. The encoded protein is CASSLDPNTGGRSPLHF.

This chain uses TRBV24-1 with TRBJ1-1, with D uncertain. The CDR3 is made up of 17 amino acids. Germline CDR1 reads KGHDR; CDR2 reads SFDVKD. Trimming removed 4 bases at V and 6 bases at J, with 23 bases between. The CDR3 bases are TGTGCCACCAGTGACCCAAACAGTGAGAGGGTCATCGCTGAAGCTTTCTTT. It yields the protein CATSDPNSERVIAEAFF.

The CDR3 loop is CASSPGSRDYEQYF. The DNA of the CDR3 is TGTGCCAGCAGCCCAGGATCGAGAGACTACGAGCAGTACTTC. The chain links TRBV9 to TRBJ2-7; unclear D gene. Trimming shortened V by 4 bases and J by 3 bases, and 14 bases separated the two germline ends. The CDR3 covers 14 residues. CDR1 is SGDLS, CDR2 YYNGEE, per germline. Based on the CDR3 plus reference TRBV9 and TRBJ2-7, the full variable domain is DSGVTQTPKHLITATGQRVTLRCSPRSGDLSVYWYQQSLDQGLQFLIQYYNGEERAKGNILERFSAQQFPDLHSELNLSSLELGDSALYFCASSPGSRDYEQYFGPGTRLTVT.

This chain uses TRBV19 with TRBJ1-1, with 7 bases lining up with TRBD1. Germline-derived CDR1 and CDR2 are LNHDA and SQIVND (reference sequence). Trimming cost V 10 bases and J 4 bases; bases outside gene matches: 6. This CDR3 comprises 12 residues. The CDR3 region has the DNA TGTGCCACCGGACGACAGGGCACTGAAGCTTTCTTT. Amino acids: CATGRQGTEAFF.

The chain employs TRBV30 and TRBJ1-5; TRBD1 agrees at 7 bases. This CDR3 comprises 16 residues. Germline CDR1 and CDR2: GTSNPN and SVGIG (reference sequence). V shed 0 bases, J shed 4 bases, and the junction held 9 bases outside the gene matches. DNA for the CDR3: TGTGCCTGGAGTGTACTTGGAATCAGGGGGAATCAGCCCCAGCATTTT. This translates into CAWSVLGIRGNQPQHF.

V gene TRBV6-1 combines with J gene TRBJ2-7, with 11 bases lining up with TRBD1. V gave up 2 bases and J gave up 6 bases; unmatched junction bases: 9. Germline CDR1 reads MNHNS; CDR2 reads SASEGT. The CDR3 contains 16 residues. The CDR3 loop reads CASSEKFRDRGAEQYF. CDR3 DNA sequence: TGTGCCAGCAGTGAAAAGTTCCGGGACAGGGGGGCCGAGCAGTACTTC.

This sequence joins TRBV11-2 and TRBJ2-1, with a weak D call TRBD2 (7 bases). Germline CDR1 reads SGHAT; CDR2 reads FQNNGV. CDR3 length: 13 amino acids. Deletions cut 5 bases from V and 6 bases from J, with 11 bases between. This CDR3 is CASSGGGLNEQFF. The CDR3 DNA reads as TGTGCCAGCAGCGGGGGGGGGCTCAATGAGCAGTTCTTC.

The chain is built from TRBV7-9 and TRBJ2-7; 7 nucleotides line up with TRBD1. V lost 4 bases to trimming and J lost 0 bases; unmatched junction nucleotides: 3. Germline CDR1 SEHNR, CDR2 FQNEAQ (reference sequence). The CDR3 consists of 14 residues. The CDR3 reads CASSSWDSSYEQYF. CDR3 DNA sequence: TGTGCCAGCAGCTCTTGGGACAGCTCCTACGAGCAGTACTTC.

The rearrangement links TRBV5-4 to TRBJ2-7; 10 positions agree with TRBD1. Trimming took 5 bases from V and 3 from J; bases not matched to a gene: 5. CDR1 and CDR2 (germline): SGHNT, YYREEE (reference sequence). CDR3 length: 14 residues. As DNA, the CDR3 is TGTGCCAGCAGTCCCGGGACAGGGGACTACGAGCAGTACTTC. Its translation is CASSPGTGDYEQYF.

The chain carries TRBV7-8 and TRBJ1-2; no clear D. The CDR3 is made up of 12 amino acids. V was trimmed by 5 bases and J by 3 bases, leaving 7 bases between them. Germline CDR1 reads SGHVS; CDR2 reads FQNEAQ. CDR3 sequence (DNA): TGTGCCAGCAGCCCGGCGGACTATGGCTACACCTTC. It translates to CASSPADYGYTF. Full variable domain (outside the CDR3, taken from reference TRBV7-8 and TRBJ1-2): GAGVSQSPRYKVAKRGQDVALRCDPISGHVSLFWYQQALGQGPEFLTYFQNEAQLDKSGLPSDRFFAERPEGSVSTLKIQRTQQEDSAVYLCASSPADYGYTFGSGTRLTVV.

The chain links TRBV29-1 to TRBJ2-2; D is ambiguous. The CDR3 runs 11 residues. Germline V gene lookup returns CDR1 SQVTM and CDR2 ANQGSEA. The ends were cut back, 7 bases at V and 7 bases at J, with 10 bases in the middle. The CDR3 DNA is TGCAGCGGCCAGTTCAGCGGGGAGCTGTTTTTT. Amino acid sequence: CSGQFSGELFF.

This sequence joins TRBV18 and TRBJ2-2, with 9 bases that match TRBD1. The CDR3 has 18 amino acids. The germline V gene encodes CDR1 KGHSH and CDR2 LQKENI. V was pared by 1 base and J by 6 bases, with 12 bases of the junction left unmatched. CDR3 region: CASSPRNSGQGPPGELFF. CDR3 bases: TGTGCCAGCTCACCACGAAACTCGGGACAGGGTCCCCCCGGGGAGCTGTTTTTT.

V usage is TRBV11-2 and J usage is TRBJ1-1; D remains unclear. The CDR3 contains 16 residues. Germline V gives CDR1 SGHAT, CDR2 FQNNGV. V was shortened by 1 base and J by 1 base, with 13 bases between the two germline ends. The CDR3 DNA is TGTGCCAGCAGCTTAGGCCCGGGTACGGCGAACACTGAAGCTTTCTTT. Its translation is CASSLGPGTANTEAFF.

The chain is built from TRBV24-1 and TRBJ2-5, with D tentatively TRBD1 (6 bases). Germline V gene lookup returns CDR1 KGHDR and CDR2 SFDVKD. V lost 3 bases, J lost 5 bases, and 18 bases lay in between. This CDR3 contains 16 residues. CDR3 sequence: CATSDPKGTGWETQYF. CDR3 coding DNA: TGTGCCACCAGTGATCCAAAGGGAACAGGGTGGGAGACCCAGTACTTC.

CDR3 region: CASGRSGDTQYF. In DNA, the CDR3 is TGTGCCAGCGGGAGAAGCGGGGATACGCAGTATTTT. This chain joins TRBV6-6 and TRBJ2-3, with a weak D call TRBD2 (6 bases). The CDR3 sequence is 12 residues long. V lost 8 bases, J lost 6 bases, and 12 bases lay in between. The germline V gene has CDR1 MNHNY and CDR2 SVGAGI (reference sequence).

This chain links TRBV12-3 or TRBV12-4 with TRBJ1-1, with D maybe TRBD1 (5 bases). The V gene lost 4 bases and the J gene lost 6 bases, with 6 bases spanning the gap. The CDR3 runs 11 residues. The CDR3 DNA is TGTGCCAGCAGTTGGGGCCCTGAAGCTTTCTTT. This codes for CASSWGPEAFF.

The chain recombines TRBV6-6 with TRBJ2-5; 13 positions agree with TRBD2. Germline V gene sequence: CDR1 MNHNY, CDR2 SVGAGI (reference sequence). V dropped 6 bases and J dropped 5; count of bases not matched to a gene: 15. The CDR3 covers 18 residues. CDR3 in amino acids: CASRRLAGGLVQIETQYF. The CDR3 bases are TGTGCCAGCAGACGACTAGCGGGGGGCTTGGTACAAATCGAGACCCAGTACTTC.

The chain carries TRBV30 and TRBJ2-7, with 11 bases that match TRBD1. V shed 3 bases, J shed 2 bases, and the junction held 3 bases outside the gene matches. The CDR3 length is 14 residues. From germline, CDR1 is GTSNPN and CDR2 SVGIG (reference sequence). The CDR3 DNA follows: TGTGCCTGGAGCGAGGGACAGGGGGCCTACGAGCAGTACTTC. Its protein product is CAWSEGQGAYEQYF.

The chain uses TRBV27 and TRBJ2-1, with TRBD1 matching over 9 bases. Germline V gives CDR1 MNHEY, CDR2 SMNVEV (reference sequence). V lost 4 bases to trimming and J lost 7 bases; unmatched junction nucleotides: 11. This CDR3 is built from 16 residues. The CDR3 sequence: CASSSRRTGVRNEQFF. The CDR3 bases are TGTGCCAGCAGTTCGAGAAGGACAGGGGTTCGTAATGAGCAGTTCTTC.

The CDR3 here is CASSRHGTVDEKLFF. The CDR3 region has the DNA TGTGCCAGCAGCCGACACGGGACAGTGGATGAAAAACTGTTTTTT. V and J are TRBV6-5 and TRBJ1-4; TRBD1 matches 7 bases. Germline CDR1 and CDR2: MNHEY and SVGAGI. The V segment lost 6 bases and the J segment 6 bases; nucleotides outside the gene matches: 10. The CDR3 has 15 amino acids.

The V gene is TRBV10-3, the J gene TRBJ1-1; D might be TRBD1 (6 bases). V was clipped by 3 bases and J by 4 bases, with 15 bases between them. CDR1 is ENHRY and CDR2 is SYGVKD in the germline V gene. The CDR3 has 15 residues. The CDR3 region has the DNA TGTGCCATCAGTGATCAGGGGTGGGTGAGCACTGAAGCTTTCTTT. It translates to CAISDQGWVSTEAFF.

The gene calls are TRBV21-1 and TRBJ1-1; the table assigns TRBD1, which was not confirmed against the DNA. TRBV21-1 is an annotated pseudogene. The CDR3 is 16 residues long. The CDR3 region is CASSSVPRQGSTEAFF. CDR3 bases: TGTGCCAGCAGCAGCGTCCCCCGACAGGGAAGCACTGAAGCTTTCTTT.

The gene calls are TRBV2 and TRBJ2-6, with no clear D. CDR3 length: 16 amino acids. The V gene's germline CDR1 is SNHLY and CDR2 FYNNEI. V lost 5 bases and J lost 0, with 11 bases in between. CDR3 amino acids: CASSLTPYSGANVLTF. DNA of the CDR3: TGTGCCAGCAGTCTCACACCGTACTCTGGGGCCAACGTCCTGACTTTC.

The chain employs TRBV5-1 and TRBJ2-1, with 13 bases lining up with TRBD2. The V gene end was trimmed by 3 bases and the J gene end by 0 bases; junction bases not matched to a gene: 6. CDR1 and CDR2 from the germline V gene are SGHRS and YFSETQ. The CDR3 is 18 residues long. The CDR3 protein is CASSSGLAGRSSYNEQFF. In nucleotides, the CDR3 is TGCGCCAGCAGCTCGGGACTAGCGGGGAGGAGCTCCTACAATGAGCAGTTCTTC.

The chain joins TRBV11-2 to TRBJ2-2; TRBD2 matches at 9 bases. Germline CDR1 is SGHAT and CDR2 is FQNNGV. The J segment lost 1 base and the V segment lost 0 bases, leaving 6 bases of the junction unmatched. The CDR3 spans 18 residues. This CDR3 reads CASSLELSGGVNTGELFF. The CDR3, as DNA: TGTGCCAGCAGCTTAGAGCTTAGCGGGGGCGTGAACACCGGGGAGCTGTTTTTT.

V is TRBV6-4 and J is TRBJ2-7; D is undetermined. V lost 2 bases and J lost 4, with 9 bases in between. The germline gives CDR1 MRHNA, CDR2 SNTAGT. There are 13 residues in the CDR3. The CDR3 DNA is TGTGCCAGCAGTGACCACATCCATTACGAGCAGTACTTC. Protein product: CASSDHIHYEQYF.